This entry lists 15 T cell receptor beta chains sequenced from one sample in a study of blood T cell repertoires in COVID-19. The table came from immunoSEQ multiplex PCR; TCRdb's copy has only in-frame clones and leaves some out. The sample records around 180,000 clones, under 90% being singletons. Material for sequencing was peripheral blood. All receptors derive from a human donor in a cohort sampled during active COVID-19.

This sequence joins TRBV29-1 and TRBJ2-7; D is perhaps TRBD1 (5 bases). V was cut by 5 bases and J by 1 base, with 18 bases left in between. This CDR3 is built from 15 residues. Germline CDR1 reads SQVTM; CDR2 reads ANQGSEA. For the CDR3, the DNA is TGCAGCGTTCCCGCAGCCCCGGACACATCCTACGAGCAGTACTTC. Residues: CSVPAAPDTSYEQYF.

The CDR3 DNA reads as TGTGCCAGTTCACAGACCCGACGGGGCTATGGCTACACCTTC. Translated, it gives CASSQTRRGYGYTF. V usage is TRBV28 and J usage is TRBJ1-2; unclear D gene. The CDR3 loop spans 14 amino acids. Looked up from germline, CDR1 is MDHEN and CDR2 is SYDVKM. V was shortened by 9 bases and J by 4 bases, with 18 bases between the two germline ends.

In its sample, this clone was seen a few times. V and J are TRBV5-8 and TRBJ1-3; 7 bases agree with TRBD1. Germline values: CDR1 SGHTS, CDR2 YDEGEE. This CDR3 comprises 17 residues. V lost 0 bases to trimming and J lost 0 bases; unmatched junction nucleotides: 6. CDR3 DNA sequence: TGTGCCAGCAGCTTGGACACAGGGGAAGTCTCTGGAAACACCATATATTTT. This translates into CASSLDTGEVSGNTIYF. The whole variable domain, filled in from reference TRBV5-8 and TRBJ1-3, reads EAGVTQSPTHLIKTRGQQATLRCSPISGHTSVYWYQQALGLGLQFLLWYDEGEERNRGNFPPRFSGRQFPNYSSELNVNALELEDSALYLCASSLDTGEVSGNTIYFGEGSWLTVV.

This clone was detected once. This rearrangement joins TRBV6-5 to TRBJ2-7; 9 bases are shared with TRBD2. The germline V gene has CDR1 MNHEY and CDR2 SVGAGI. This CDR3 comprises 14 residues. J was trimmed by 0 bases and V by 5 bases; bases with no gene match: 2. CDR3 nucleotide sequence: TGTGCCAGCAGTCTTAGCGGGGGCTCCTACGAGCAGTACTTC. As protein: CASSLSGGSYEQYF.

V and J are TRBV19 and TRBJ2-5, with TRBD2 identical over 10 bases. CDR1 is LNHDA, CDR2 SQIVND, per germline (reference sequence). The V segment lost 3 bases and the J segment 1 base; nucleotides outside the gene matches: 5. The CDR3 length is 16 residues. CDR3 DNA sequence: TGTGCCAGTAGTATCGGGGTAGCGGGGGGCCAAGAGACCCAGTACTTC. It specifies CASSIGVAGGQETQYF. Drawing the rest from reference TRBV19 and TRBJ2-5, the complete variable domain is DGGITQSPKYLFRKEGQNVTLSCEQNLNHDAMYWYRQDPGQGLRLIYYSQIVNDFQKGDIAEGYSVSREKKESFPLTVTSAQKNPTAFYLCASSIGVAGGQETQYFGPGTRLLVL.

As DNA, the CDR3 is TGTGCCAGCAGTGAGGGCCCTCACAATGAGCAGTTCTTC. Amino acid sequence: CASSEGPHNEQFF. The V gene is TRBV6-1, the J gene TRBJ2-1; D uncertain. Between the trimmed V and J ends, which lost 3 bases and 5 bases, there was a span of 8 bases. The CDR3 loop spans 13 amino acids. The germline V gene has CDR1 MNHNS and CDR2 SASEGT.

The V and J genes are TRBV30 and TRBJ1-5; D not certain. The V gene's germline CDR1 is GTSNPN and CDR2 SVGIG (reference sequence). This CDR3 contains 12 residues. V lost 7 bases and J 4 bases, leaving 11 bases between the germline ends. This CDR3 reads CAFSTGNQPQHF. The CDR3 DNA reads TGTGCCTTCTCTACGGGGAATCAGCCCCAGCATTTT.

The V gene is TRBV20-1, the J gene TRBJ2-6; D is unresolved. Germline V CDR1 and CDR2: DFQATT, SNEGSKA (reference sequence). The CDR3 sequence is 14 residues long. Trimming pared 3 bases from V and 0 bases from J, leaving 6 bases between. CDR3 nucleotide sequence: TGCAGTGCTAGTTCCATCTCTGGGGCCAACGTCCTGACTTTC. Its protein is CSASSISGANVLTF.

This chain joins TRBV7-8 and TRBJ2-1; TRBD2 agrees at 12 bases. CDR3 size: 17 residues. The germline V gene has CDR1 SGHVS and CDR2 FQNEAQ. J was trimmed by 0 bases and V by 5 bases; bases with no gene match: 5. In DNA form, the CDR3 reads TGTGCCAGCAGCGTAGGACTAGCGGGGAGCTCCTACAATGAGCAGTTCTTC. Translation gives CASSVGLAGSSYNEQFF.

This chain uses TRBV10-3 with TRBJ2-1, with 8 positions matching TRBD2. Per the germline V gene, CDR1 is ENHRY and CDR2 is SYGVKD. The ends lost 2 bases at V and 6 bases at J; junction bases unmatched: 6. This CDR3 is built from 15 residues. In DNA form, the CDR3 reads TGTGCCATCAGTGAGGATAACGGGGGGGGCAATGAGCAGTTCTTC. The encoded protein is CAISEDNGGGNEQFF.

J is TRBJ2-1 and V is TRBV10-3, with 11 bases matching TRBD1. The V gene end was trimmed by 3 bases and the J gene end by 4 bases; junction bases not matched to a gene: 2. Looked up from germline, CDR1 is ENHRY and CDR2 is SYGVKD. The CDR3 runs 15 residues. CDR3 DNA sequence: TGTGCCATCAGTGAAGGGACAGGGGGGTACAATGAGCAGTTCTTC. Translation gives CAISEGTGGYNEQFF.

This sequence joins TRBV5-4 and TRBJ1-2, with no clear D. Germline lookup yields CDR1 SGHNT and CDR2 YYREEE (reference sequence). CDR3 length equals 18 residues. The V end was cut by 4 bases, the J end by 7 bases, with 29 bases between. The CDR3 sequence: CASSPPLSGEGGSRGYTF. Here the CDR3 DNA reads TGTGCCAGCAGCCCCCCCCTTTCAGGAGAGGGAGGATCTCGTGGCTACACCTTC.

The rearrangement links TRBV5-4 to TRBJ2-1; 12 bases are shared with TRBD2. Germline V gives CDR1 SGHNT, CDR2 YYREEE (reference sequence). After removal of 1 base from V and 10 bases from J, the junction contained 9 bases not matched to a gene. CDR3 size: 16 residues. The chain's CDR3 is CASSLLVLAGGNEQFF. The CDR3 DNA is TGTGCCAGCAGCTTGCTAGTACTAGCGGGGGGAAACGAGCAGTTCTTC.

This chain links TRBV12-3 or TRBV12-4 with TRBJ1-4; D gene uncertain. V lost 3 bases, J lost 5 bases, and 7 bases lay in between. There are 13 residues in the CDR3. For the CDR3, the DNA is TGTGCCAGCAGTTTTGGAGGAAATGAAAAACTGTTTTTT. Its translation: CASSFGGNEKLFF.

This chain links TRBV2 with TRBJ1-2, with D unclear. With 7 bases removed from V and 3 bases from J, the gap between germline ends came to 12 bases. The germline CDR1 and CDR2 sequences are SNHLY and FYNNEI. The CDR3 covers 13 residues. The CDR3 spells CASIPRSDYGYTF. DNA for the CDR3: TGTGCCAGCATCCCAAGGAGTGACTATGGCTACACCTTC. The complete variable domain, with remaining parts taken from reference TRBV2 and TRBJ1-2, reads EPEVTQTPSHQVTQMGQEVILRCVPISNHLYFYWYRQILGQKVEFLVSFYNNEISEKSEIFDDQFSVERPDGSNFTLKIRSTKLEDSAMYFCASIPRSDYGYTFGSGTRLTVV.